This T cell receptor beta chain comes out of a study of T cells in Graves' hyperthyroidism and ophthalmopathy. Study background: Peripheral blood specimens were obtained at initial diagnosis, prior to any treatment.

Subjects aged 18 to 65 presented with newly diagnosed hyperthyroidism of less than 2 months' duration. Whole-study findings and limits: Separating ophthalmopathy from stable hyperthyroidism was achieved by a 13 V-J model. Most expanded thyroid clonotypes above 0.001 also appeared in blood.

To note about this clonotype: Its matching antigen is unknown.

TCR beta CDR3 regions were amplified from RNA transcripts. The HTBI primer set drove a first-round RT-PCR of the TCR CDR3. TCRdb ran MiXCR on the multiplex PCR reads and lists one entry per CDR3 protein. The sample yields about 210,000 distinct CDR3 sequences, roughly 18% seen once. CDR3 length equals 13 residues. The V gene lost 0 bases and the J gene lost 11 bases, with 9 bases spanning the gap. The germline gives CDR1 SGHRS, CDR2 YFSETQ. The sequencing sample was made of blood. The source is a man aged 45-60 years with Graves' hyperthyroidism. This chain joins TRBV5-1 and TRBJ1-6; D not resolved. The CDR3 reads CASSLDRDPPLHF. The CDR3 DNA follows: TGCGCCAGCAGCTTGGATAGAGATCCACCCCTCCACTTT. Using reference TRBV5-1 and TRBJ1-6 for the parts outside the CDR3, the full variable domain is KAGVTQTPRYLIKTRGQQVTLSCSPISGHRSVSWYQQTPGQGLQFLFEYFSETQRNKGNFPGRFSGRQFSNSRSEMNVSTLELGDSALYLCASSLDRDPPLHFGNGTRLTVT.